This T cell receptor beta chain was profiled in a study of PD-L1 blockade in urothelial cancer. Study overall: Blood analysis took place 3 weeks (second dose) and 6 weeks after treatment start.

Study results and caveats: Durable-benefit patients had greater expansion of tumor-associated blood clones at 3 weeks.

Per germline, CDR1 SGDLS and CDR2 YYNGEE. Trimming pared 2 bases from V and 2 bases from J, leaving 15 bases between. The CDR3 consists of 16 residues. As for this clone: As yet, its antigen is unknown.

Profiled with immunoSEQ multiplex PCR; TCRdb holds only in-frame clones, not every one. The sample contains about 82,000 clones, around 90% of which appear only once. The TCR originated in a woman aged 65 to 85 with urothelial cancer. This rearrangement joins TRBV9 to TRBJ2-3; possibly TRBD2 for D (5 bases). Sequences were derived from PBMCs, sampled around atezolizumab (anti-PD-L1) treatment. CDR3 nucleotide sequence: TGTGCCAGCAGCGTTCGGGGTAGGTCTAACACAGATACGCAGTATTTT. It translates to CASSVRGRSNTDTQYF.